The 21 T cell receptor beta chains presented below share a single source sample, sequenced in a study of T cell responses to AZD1222 COVID-19 vaccine. Generated by immunoSEQ multiplex PCR, the TCRdb table keeps only in-frame clones and is missing some. The sample includes roughly 200,000 clones, roughly 92% of them seen just once. Sequences were derived from peripheral blood, sampled 28 days after the second AZD1222 dose. All receptors derive from an adult who received the AZD1222 COVID-19 vaccine.

This chain uses TRBV30 with TRBJ1-3; tentatively, D is TRBD1 (5 bases). Trimming cost V 4 bases and J 4 bases, with 11 bases left between them. This CDR3 comprises 13 residues. In germline, CDR1 is GTSNPN, CDR2 SVGIG (reference sequence). Written as DNA, the CDR3 is TGTGCCTGGAACCGGGGGTCCGGAAACACCATATATTTT. It specifies CAWNRGSGNTIYF.

The chain is built from TRBV7-8 and TRBJ2-7, with TRBD1 matching over 8 bases. The CDR3 loop spans 13 amino acids. V lost 5 bases to trimming and J lost 6 bases; unmatched junction nucleotides: 6. The germline V gene encodes CDR1 SGHVS and CDR2 FQNEAQ. DNA of the CDR3: TGTGCCAGCAGCGTGGACAGGGCTGGCGAGCAGTACTTC. The encoded protein is CASSVDRAGEQYF.

The rearrangement joins TRBV12-3 or TRBV12-4 to TRBJ2-3; D is undetermined. The CDR3 consists of 13 residues. Trimming stripped 10 bases from V and 1 base from J, with 12 bases between. CDR3 protein: CATTPGRTDTQYF. The DNA for the CDR3 is TGTGCCACCACACCCGGCCGCACAGATACGCAGTATTTT.

The chain carries TRBV12-3 or TRBV12-4 and TRBJ2-2; D gene ambiguous. Trimming removed 6 bases from V and 5 bases from J, with 10 bases in between. This CDR3 has 13 residues. The CDR3 reads CASRYQETGELFF. DNA of the CDR3: TGTGCCAGCAGATACCAGGAGACCGGGGAGCTGTTTTTT.

The rearrangement uses TRBV3-1 (or the pseudogene TRBV3-2) and TRBJ1-2; D ambiguous. The ends were cut back, 1 base at V and 8 bases at J, with 11 bases in the middle. CDR1 and CDR2 (germline): LGHDT, YNNKEL (reference sequence). The CDR3 spans 13 residues. The CDR3 here is CASSQVDPAGYTF. CDR3 DNA sequence: TGTGCCAGCAGCCAAGTTGACCCGGCGGGCTACACCTTC.

This clone was seen only once. The rearrangement uses TRBV6-5 and TRBJ1-1; D is unresolved. This CDR3 comprises 12 residues. Trimming took 10 bases from V and 0 from J, leaving 9 bases between them. Germline values: CDR1 MNHEY, CDR2 SVGAGI. The CDR3 bases are TGTGCCACATCCGGGGTGAACACTGAAGCTTTCTTT. Translated, it gives CATSGVNTEAFF.

The DNA of the CDR3 is TGCGCCAGCAGCCAAGTGCGTAGACAAAACAATCAGCCCCAGCATTTT. Protein: CASSQVRRQNNQPQHF. The chain couples TRBV4-1 to TRBJ1-5, with D unclear. Per germline, CDR1 MGHRA and CDR2 YSYEKL. This CDR3 region has 16 residues. With 1 base removed from V and 3 bases from J, the gap between germline ends came to 13 bases.

Points on this clone: A read error may produce the germline difference seen at one junction end. The chain combines TRBV5-1 with TRBJ2-7, with a tentative D call TRBD1 (5 bases). Per germline, CDR1 SGHRS and CDR2 YFSETQ. CDR3 length: 10 residues. The CDR3 is CASSLDARGF. The CDR3 coding sequence is TGCGCCAGCAGCTTGGATGCTAGGGGCTTC.

V is TRBV4-1 and J is TRBJ1-5; tentative D call: TRBD1 (5 bases). CDR3 length equals 17 residues. From germline, CDR1 is MGHRA and CDR2 YSYEKL. The germline V and J ends were trimmed by 0 bases and 3 bases, with 15 bases remaining between them. CDR3 amino acids: CASSQDSIRQLNQPQHF. CDR3 nucleotide sequence: TGCGCCAGCAGCCAAGATTCAATACGACAGCTCAATCAGCCCCAGCATTTT.

The rearrangement uses TRBV7-9 and TRBJ1-1; D is perhaps TRBD1 (6 bases). The CDR3 contains 14 residues. Germline V gene sequence: CDR1 SEHNR, CDR2 FQNEAQ (reference sequence). V gave up 1 base and J gave up 6 bases, with 12 bases separating them. The chain's CDR3 is CASSLGRGEAEAFF. Here the CDR3 DNA reads TGTGCCAGCAGCTTAGGCAGGGGTGAGGCTGAAGCTTTCTTT.

This chain's CDR3 is CASSLSSWRGGSYEQYF. In DNA, the CDR3 is TGTGCCAGCAGTTTATCTAGCTGGCGGGGTGGCTCCTACGAGCAGTACTTC. The V gene is TRBV28, the J gene TRBJ2-7; a possible D gene is TRBD2 (6 bases). CDR1 is MDHEN and CDR2 is SYDVKM in the germline V gene. The CDR3 is made up of 17 amino acids. V was cut by 1 base and J by 0 bases, with 16 bases left in between.

The rearrangement joins TRBV5-6 to TRBJ1-6, with a weak D call TRBD1 (5 bases). Germline CDR1 reads SGHDT; CDR2 reads YYEEEE. Trimming left V 4 bases short and J 13 bases short, with 9 bases between. This CDR3 contains 11 residues. CDR3 sequence: CASSLEGPLHF. The CDR3 DNA is TGTGCCAGCAGCCTGGAGGGGCCCCTCCACTTT. Looking up the rest from reference TRBV5-6 and TRBJ1-6 gives the full variable domain: DAGVTQSPTHLIKTRGQQVTLRCSPKSGHDTVSWYQQALGQGPQFIFQYYEEEERQRGNFPDRFSGHQFPNYSSELNVNALLLGDSALYLCASSLEGPLHFGNGTRLTVT.

This sequence joins TRBV10-3 and TRBJ1-5, with 9 bases aligning to TRBD1. In germline, CDR1 is ENHRY, CDR2 SYGVKD. There are 15 residues in the CDR3. V was clipped by 3 bases and J by 6 bases; unmatched bases: 6. CDR3 residues: CAISDPGQGAQPQHF. The CDR3 DNA is TGTGCCATCAGTGACCCGGGACAGGGCGCTCAGCCCCAGCATTTT.

The V and J genes are TRBV3-1 (or the pseudogene TRBV3-2) and TRBJ1-2; D unresolved. V gave up 1 base and J gave up 1 base, with 7 bases separating them. The CDR3 is 14 residues long. The germline gives CDR1 LGHDT, CDR2 YNNKEL (reference sequence). CDR3 in amino acids: CASSQGLVNYGYTF. CDR3 nucleotides: TGTGCCAGCAGCCAAGGTTTAGTTAACTATGGCTACACCTTC.

V is TRBV2 and J is TRBJ1-2; no reliable D call. The V and J ends lost 3 bases and 4 bases respectively, with 9 bases between them. Germline-derived CDR1 and CDR2 are SNHLY and FYNNEI. This CDR3 has 13 amino acids. The CDR3 DNA sequence: TGTGCCAGCAGTGATACGGCGCCCTATGGCTACACCTTC. Its protein is CASSDTAPYGYTF.

The chain uses TRBV6-5 and TRBJ1-5, with TRBD1 matching 7 bases. Germline V CDR1 and CDR2: MNHEY, SVGAGI. This CDR3 comprises 14 residues. V lost 0 bases and J lost 6; bases outside the gene matches: 2. In DNA, the CDR3 is TGTGCCAGCAGTTACTCAGGGGGCAGTCAGCCCCAGCATTTT. Encoded protein: CASSYSGGSQPQHF.

The J gene is TRBJ2-3, the V gene TRBV30; D not certain. CDR1 and CDR2 (germline): GTSNPN, SVGIG (reference sequence). Trimming pared 4 bases from V and 1 base from J, leaving 9 bases between. The CDR3 runs 13 residues. The CDR3 sequence: CAWTTAGTDTQYF. CDR3 in DNA: TGTGCCTGGACCACGGCTGGCACAGATACGCAGTATTTT.

CDR3 in DNA: TGTGCCAGCAGGCGGGCAGAAAAAACTTCACCCCTCCACTTT. As protein: CASRRAEKTSPLHF. The chain employs TRBV28 and TRBJ1-6; D not certain. CDR1 and CDR2 from the germline V gene are MDHEN and SYDVKM. The CDR3 totals 14 residues. V was shortened by 6 bases and J by 9 bases, with 15 bases between the two germline ends. Variable domain in full (rest from reference TRBV28 and TRBJ1-6): DVKVTQSSRYLVKRTGEKVFLECVQDMDHENMFWYRQDPGLGLRLIYFSYDVKMKEKGDIPEGYSVSREKKERFSLILESASTNQTSMYLCASRRAEKTSPLHFGNGTRLTVT.

Only a few counts were recorded for this clone. The chain carries TRBV15 and TRBJ1-2; TRBD1 might be the D (6 bases). Germline CDR1 LNHNV, CDR2 YYDKDF (reference sequence). The V end lost 1 base, the J end lost 10 bases, and 19 bases lay between the germline ends. The CDR3 has 15 residues. This CDR3 is CATSRVSGGPRNYTF. CDR3 coding DNA: TGTGCCACCAGCAGAGTCTCGGGGGGGCCGCGGAACTACACCTTC.

The gene calls are TRBV20-1 and TRBJ2-3; D not certain. The CDR3 consists of 11 residues. Trimming removed 3 bases from V and 9 bases from J, with 10 bases in between. Germline CDR1 DFQATT, CDR2 SNEGSKA (reference sequence). CDR3 sequence: CSASQSATQYF. In nucleotides, the CDR3 is TGCAGTGCTAGCCAAAGCGCCACGCAGTATTTT.

The V gene is TRBV4-2, the J gene TRBJ2-3, with 13 positions matching TRBD2. CDR3 length: 15 residues. In germline, CDR1 is LGHNA, CDR2 YNFKEQ. V shed 4 bases and J 4 bases; nucleotides not matched to a gene: 2. In nucleotides, the CDR3 is TGTGCCAGCAGCCCTACTAGCGGGAGGGCAGATACGCAGTATTTT. Translating it yields CASSPTSGRADTQYF.